The clone carrying this T cell receptor (beta chain) has only one observation. The data are from a study of blood T cell repertoires in COVID-19. Study-level background: The origin of the acute and convalescent COVID-19 samples was the United States, Italy and Spain.

Clones were sequenced by immunoSEQ multiplex PCR, and TCRdb holds only the in-frame ones, with some missing. This table has about 230,000 clones, 80% to 90% appearing once. People in the exposed group encountered a COVID-19 case within 2 weeks before entering the study. Source material: PBMCs or T cells enriched from blood (not recorded which). This TCR was sampled from a woman between 25 and 40 years old who had been exposed to COVID-19.

The CDR3 protein is CASSPPTPQGYSPLHF. In nucleotides, the CDR3 is TGTGCCAGCTCACCCCCTACCCCGCAGGGATATTCACCCCTCCACTTT. The gene calls are TRBV18 and TRBJ1-6; a weak D match, TRBD1 (5 bases). Trimming pared 3 bases from V and 8 bases from J, leaving 17 bases between. In germline, CDR1 is KGHSH, CDR2 LQKENI. The CDR3 has 16 residues. Supplemented by reference TRBV18 and TRBJ1-6, the full variable domain reads NAGVMQNPRHLVRRRGQEARLRCSPMKGHSHVYWYRQLPEEGLKFMVYLQKENIIDESGMPKERFSAEFPKEGPSILRIQQVVRGDSAAYFCASSPPTPQGYSPLHFGNGTRLTVT.